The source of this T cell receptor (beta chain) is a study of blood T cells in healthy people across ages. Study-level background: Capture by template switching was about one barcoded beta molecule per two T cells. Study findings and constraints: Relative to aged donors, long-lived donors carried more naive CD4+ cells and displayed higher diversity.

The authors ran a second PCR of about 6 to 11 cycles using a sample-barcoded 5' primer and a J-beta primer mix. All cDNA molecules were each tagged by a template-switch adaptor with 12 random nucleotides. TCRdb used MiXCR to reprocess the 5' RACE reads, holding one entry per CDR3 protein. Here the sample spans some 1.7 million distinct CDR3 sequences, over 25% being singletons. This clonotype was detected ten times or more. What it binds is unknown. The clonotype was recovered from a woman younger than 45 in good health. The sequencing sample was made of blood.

CDR3 bases: TGCGCCAGCAGTGGACAGAACCAAGAGACCCAGTACTTC. Protein sequence: CASSGQNQETQYF. This chain joins TRBV10-2 and TRBJ2-5; tentatively, D is TRBD1 (5 bases). Germline V gene sequence: CDR1 WSHSY, CDR2 SAAADI. The CDR3 covers 13 residues. Trimming removed 4 bases at V and 0 bases at J, with 6 bases between.